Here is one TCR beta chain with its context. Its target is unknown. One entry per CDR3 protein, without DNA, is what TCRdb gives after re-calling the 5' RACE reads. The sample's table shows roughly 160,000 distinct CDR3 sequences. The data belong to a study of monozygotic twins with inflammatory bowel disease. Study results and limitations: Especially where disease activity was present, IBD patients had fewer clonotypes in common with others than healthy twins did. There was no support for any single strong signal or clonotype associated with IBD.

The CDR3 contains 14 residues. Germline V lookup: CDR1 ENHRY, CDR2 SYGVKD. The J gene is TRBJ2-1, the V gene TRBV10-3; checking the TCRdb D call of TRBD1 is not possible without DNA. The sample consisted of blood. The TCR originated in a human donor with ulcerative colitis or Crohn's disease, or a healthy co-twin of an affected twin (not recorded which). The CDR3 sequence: CATLTGDRAHEQFF.